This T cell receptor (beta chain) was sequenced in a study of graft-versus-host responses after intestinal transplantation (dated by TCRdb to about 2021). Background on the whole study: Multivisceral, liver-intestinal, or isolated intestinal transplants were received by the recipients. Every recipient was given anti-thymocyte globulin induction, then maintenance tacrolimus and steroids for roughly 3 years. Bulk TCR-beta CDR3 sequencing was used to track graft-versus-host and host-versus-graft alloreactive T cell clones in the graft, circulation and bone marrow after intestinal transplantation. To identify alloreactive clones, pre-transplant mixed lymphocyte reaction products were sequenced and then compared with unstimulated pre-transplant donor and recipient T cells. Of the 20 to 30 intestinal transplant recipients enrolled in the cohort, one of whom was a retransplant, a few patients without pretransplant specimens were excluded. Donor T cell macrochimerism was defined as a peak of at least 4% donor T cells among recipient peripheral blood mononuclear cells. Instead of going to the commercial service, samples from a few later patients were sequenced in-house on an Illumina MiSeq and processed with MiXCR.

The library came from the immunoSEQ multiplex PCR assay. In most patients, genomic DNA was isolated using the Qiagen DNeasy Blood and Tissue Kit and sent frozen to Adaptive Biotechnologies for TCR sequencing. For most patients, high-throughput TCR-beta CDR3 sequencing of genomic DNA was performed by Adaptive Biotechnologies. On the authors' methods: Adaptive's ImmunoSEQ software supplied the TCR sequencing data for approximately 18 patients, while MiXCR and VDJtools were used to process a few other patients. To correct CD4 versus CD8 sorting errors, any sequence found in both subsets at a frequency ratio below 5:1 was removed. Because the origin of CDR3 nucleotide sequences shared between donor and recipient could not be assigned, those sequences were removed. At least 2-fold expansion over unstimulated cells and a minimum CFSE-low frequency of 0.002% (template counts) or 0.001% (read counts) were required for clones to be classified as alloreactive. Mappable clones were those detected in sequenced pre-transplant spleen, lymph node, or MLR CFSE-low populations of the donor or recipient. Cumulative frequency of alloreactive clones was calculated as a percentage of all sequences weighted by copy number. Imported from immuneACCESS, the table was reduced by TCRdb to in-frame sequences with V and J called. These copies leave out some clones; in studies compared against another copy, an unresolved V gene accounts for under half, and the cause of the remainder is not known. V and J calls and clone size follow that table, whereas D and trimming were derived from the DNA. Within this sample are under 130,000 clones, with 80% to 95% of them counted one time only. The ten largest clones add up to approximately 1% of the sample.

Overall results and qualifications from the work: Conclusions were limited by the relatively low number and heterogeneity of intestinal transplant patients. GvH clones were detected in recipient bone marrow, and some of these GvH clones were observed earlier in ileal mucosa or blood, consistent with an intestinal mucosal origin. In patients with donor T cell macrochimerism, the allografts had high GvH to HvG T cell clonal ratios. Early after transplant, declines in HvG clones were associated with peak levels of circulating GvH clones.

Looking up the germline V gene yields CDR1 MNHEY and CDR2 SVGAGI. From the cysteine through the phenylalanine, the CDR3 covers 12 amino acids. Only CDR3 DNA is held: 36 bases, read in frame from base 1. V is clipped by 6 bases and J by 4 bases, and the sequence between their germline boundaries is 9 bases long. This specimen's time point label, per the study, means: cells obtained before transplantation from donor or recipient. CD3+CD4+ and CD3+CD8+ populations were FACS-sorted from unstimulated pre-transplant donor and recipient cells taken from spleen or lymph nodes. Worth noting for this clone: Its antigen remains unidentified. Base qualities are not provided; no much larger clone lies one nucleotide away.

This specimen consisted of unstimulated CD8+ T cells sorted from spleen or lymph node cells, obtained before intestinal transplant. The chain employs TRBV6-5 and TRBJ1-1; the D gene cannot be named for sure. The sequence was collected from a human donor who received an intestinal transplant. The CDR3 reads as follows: CASSLRGTEAFF. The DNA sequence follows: TGTGCCAGCAGCCTGCGCGGCACTGAAGCTTTCTTT.